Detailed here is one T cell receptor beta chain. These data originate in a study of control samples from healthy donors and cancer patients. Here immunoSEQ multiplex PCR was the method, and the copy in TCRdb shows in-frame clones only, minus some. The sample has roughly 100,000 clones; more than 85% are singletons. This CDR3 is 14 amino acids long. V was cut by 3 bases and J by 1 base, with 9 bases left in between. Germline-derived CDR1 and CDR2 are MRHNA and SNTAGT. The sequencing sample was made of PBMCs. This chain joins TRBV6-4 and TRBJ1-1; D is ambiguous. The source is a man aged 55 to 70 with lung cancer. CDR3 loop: CASSEGSENTEAFF. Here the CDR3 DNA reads TGTGCCAGCAGTGAGGGGTCAGAGAACACTGAAGCTTTCTTT.